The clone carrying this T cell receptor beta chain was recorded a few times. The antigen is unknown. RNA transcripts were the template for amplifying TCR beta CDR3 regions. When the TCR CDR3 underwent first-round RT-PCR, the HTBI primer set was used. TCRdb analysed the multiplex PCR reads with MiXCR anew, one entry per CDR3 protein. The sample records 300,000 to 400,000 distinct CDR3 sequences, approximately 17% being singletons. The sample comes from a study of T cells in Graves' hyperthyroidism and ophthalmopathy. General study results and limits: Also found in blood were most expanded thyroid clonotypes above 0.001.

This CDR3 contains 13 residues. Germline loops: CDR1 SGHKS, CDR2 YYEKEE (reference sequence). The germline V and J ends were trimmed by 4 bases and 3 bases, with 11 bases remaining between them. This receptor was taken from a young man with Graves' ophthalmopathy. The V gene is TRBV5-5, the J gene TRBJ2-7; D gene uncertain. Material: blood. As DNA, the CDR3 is TGTGCCAGCAGCCCCTCATCAATCTACGAGCAGTACTTC. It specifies CASSPSSIYEQYF.